This T cell receptor (beta chain) was sequenced for a study of T cells after yellow fever vaccination. Study-level information: Fractions low in cell number were prepared with SMART-Seq v4 Ultra Low Input. Study-level points and caveats: Booster sampling recovered most clones from primary vaccination (96% CD4, over 75% CD8).

This clonotype was detected ten times or more. Antigen unknown. This CDR3 has 15 amino acids. The trim removed 7 bases at V and 4 bases at J, leaving 7 bases unmatched. Making TCR cDNA involved 5'RACE template switching, which added UMIs and a universal primer site. TCRdb independently ran MiXCR on the 5' RACE reads; one entry per CDR3 protein. The profile covers 150,000 to 200,000 distinct CDR3 sequences, with approximately 9.9% appearing a single time and approximately 34% taken by the ten largest. The material sequenced was CD8+ T cells sorted from PBMCs, taken 15 days after the yellow fever booster vaccination. This TCR derives from a man aged 18 to 35 who received the YFV17D yellow fever vaccine. The V and J genes are TRBV12-3 or TRBV12-4 and TRBJ2-1; 10 bases agree with TRBD1. Here the CDR3 reads CASTDGTGDYNEQFF. The CDR3 DNA sequence: TGTGCCAGCACGGACGGGACAGGGGATTACAATGAGCAGTTCTTC.